The next 14 T cell receptor beta chains were all read from a single sample in a study of T-cell reconstitution after alpha-beta-depleted transplantation in children. Researchers prepared the TCRbeta library using unique molecular identifiers, the study reports. MiXCR, run by TCRdb on the PCR reads, gives a single entry per CDR3 protein. Seen here are tens of thousands of distinct CDR3 sequences, around 56% observed once, and the top ten hold roughly two fifths. The sample was peripheral blood, taken before TCRalphabeta/CD19-depleted stem cell transplant. Every receptor here comes from a boy in the first two years of life with SCID, due to receive a stem cell transplant.

This clonotype was observed a handful of times. This chain links TRBV25-1 with TRBJ2-3, with 12 positions matching TRBD1. Germline V lookup: CDR1 MGHDK, CDR2 SYGVNS. The CDR3 length is 16 residues. Trimming took 4 bases from V and 0 from J; bases not matched to a gene: 2. The CDR3 DNA follows: TGTGCCAGCAGTGTGGGACAGGGGGCCAGCACAGATACGCAGTATTTT. Protein sequence: CASSVGQGASTDTQYF.

The chain has TRBV11-2 and TRBJ2-1, with 7 bases aligning to TRBD2. The germline CDR1 and CDR2 sequences are SGHAT and FQNNGV. The V gene end was trimmed by 1 base and the J gene end by 5 bases; junction bases not matched to a gene: 8. The CDR3 is 16 residues long. CDR3 coding DNA: TGTGCCAGCAGCTTAGGGGAGGGCGGGCCCGACAATGAGCAGTTCTTC. Amino acid sequence: CASSLGEGGPDNEQFF.

This clonotype turned up a few times. The chain has TRBV5-4 and TRBJ1-1; D is possibly TRBD1 (5 bases). The CDR3 extends over 14 amino acids. V gave up 3 bases and J gave up 3 bases, with 12 bases separating them. Germline CDR1 and CDR2: SGHNT and YYREEE (reference sequence). CDR3 coding DNA: TGTGCCAGCAGCTCGGGGACGGTATACACTGAAGCTTTCTTT. It codes for CASSSGTVYTEAFF.

The chain employs TRBV7-6 and TRBJ2-1, with 13 bases identical to TRBD2. Unmatched junction bases numbered 13, after V lost 5 bases and J lost 9 bases. Germline loops: CDR1 SGHVS, CDR2 FNYEAQ. This CDR3 contains 17 residues. The CDR3 DNA sequence: TGTGCCAGCAGCGGGACTAGCGGGGTCCTCCCGGGGGGTGAGCAGTTCTTC. Translation: CASSGTSGVLPGGEQFF.

The V gene is TRBV11-1, the J gene TRBJ2-1; D uncertain. Trimming left V 5 bases short and J 3 bases short, with 5 bases between. Germline V gene data show CDR1 as SGHAT and CDR2 as FQDESV (reference sequence). The CDR3 length is 12 residues. The CDR3 protein is CASSPGYNEQFF. In DNA, the CDR3 is TGTGCCAGCAGCCCTGGCTACAATGAGCAGTTCTTC. Supplemented by reference TRBV11-1 and TRBJ2-1, the full variable domain reads EAEVAQSPRYKITEKSQAVAFWCDPISGHATLYWYRQILGQGPELLVQFQDESVVDDSQLPKDRFSAERLKGVDSTLKIQPAELGDSAMYLCASSPGYNEQFFGPGTRLTVL.

This clonotype was recorded a few times. The gene calls are TRBV28 and TRBJ2-1; D gene uncertain. The germline V and J ends were trimmed by 5 bases and 7 bases, with 18 bases remaining between them. This CDR3 has 15 residues. The germline gives CDR1 MDHEN, CDR2 SYDVKM. CDR3 in amino acids: CASSPGGPQRNEQFF. CDR3 in DNA: TGTGCCAGCAGTCCTGGTGGACCCCAAAGGAATGAGCAGTTCTTC.

The genes are TRBV6-1 and TRBJ2-2, with 9 bases identical to TRBD2. CDR3 length equals 14 residues. Trimming at V came to 6 bases and at J to 3 bases, leaving 2 bases not matched to a gene. Germline V CDR1 and CDR2: MNHNS, SASEGT. CDR3 loop: CASSRTSDTGELFF. For the CDR3, the DNA is TGTGCCAGCAGCCGGACTAGCGACACCGGGGAGCTGTTTTTT.

The V call is TRBV25-1, the J call TRBJ1-2; no clear D gene. Germline V lookup: CDR1 MGHDK, CDR2 SYGVNS. CDR3 length equals 13 residues. Trimming left V 3 bases short and J 1 base short, with 6 bases between. In nucleotides, the CDR3 is TGTGCCAGCAGTGACACTTATAACTATGGCTACACCTTC. Its translation is CASSDTYNYGYTF.

The chain carries TRBV6-1 and TRBJ1-6; D gene ambiguous. The CDR3 has 13 residues. Germline V gene data show CDR1 as MNHNS and CDR2 as SASEGT. V lost 7 bases and J lost 7, with 11 bases in between. The CDR3 coding sequence is TGTGCCAGCATGATCCAACAGAATTCACCCCTCCACTTT. Its translation is CASMIQQNSPLHF.

The genes are TRBV5-1 and TRBJ1-1; TRBD1 agrees at 9 bases. This CDR3 region has 16 residues. Germline V gene lookup returns CDR1 SGHRS and CDR2 YFSETQ. With V trimmed by 3 bases and J by 3 bases, 9 bases remained unmatched. The CDR3 DNA follows: TGCGCCAGCAGCTGGGGGACAGGGCGCTCGGACACTGAAGCTTTCTTT. Its protein is CASSWGTGRSDTEAFF.

The chain carries TRBV7-2 and TRBJ1-6; no clear D gene. This CDR3 region has 14 residues. Between the trimmed V and J ends, which lost 5 bases and 8 bases, there was a span of 13 bases. Germline lookup yields CDR1 SGHTA and CDR2 FQGNSA. CDR3 DNA: TGTGCCAGCAGCAGGGTTAGGCAGGATTCACCCCTCCACTTT. It specifies CASSRVRQDSPLHF.

In its sample, this clonotype was seen a few times. The J gene is TRBJ2-3, the V gene TRBV4-1, with TRBD1 identical over 11 bases. This CDR3 contains 17 residues. Germline values: CDR1 MGHRA, CDR2 YSYEKL. Trimming removed 0 bases from V and 4 bases from J; junction bases left unmatched: 6. The CDR3 DNA reads as TGCGCCAGCAGCCAAGATCGGGGACAGGGGGTCCCAGATACGCAGTATTTT. It translates to CASSQDRGQGVPDTQYF.

In its sample, this clonotype was seen a few times. V gene TRBV4-3 combines with J gene TRBJ1-5, with D possibly matching TRBD1 (5 bases). The germline V and J ends were trimmed by 0 bases and 4 bases, with 13 bases remaining between them. This CDR3 spans 16 amino acids. CDR1 is LGHNA, CDR2 YSLEER, per germline. The CDR3 bases are TGCGCCAGCAGCCAAGACGTGGGGCTTAAAAATCAGCCCCAGCATTTT. As protein: CASSQDVGLKNQPQHF.

The gene calls are TRBV18 and TRBJ2-1; the D gene is possibly TRBD2 (6 bases). Germline V CDR1 and CDR2: KGHSH, LQKENI. Trimming stripped 6 bases from V and 7 bases from J, with 16 bases between. CDR3 length: 14 amino acids. The CDR3 here is CASSHRLEGNEQFF. CDR3 nucleotides: TGTGCCAGCTCTCATAGACTAGAGGGGAATGAGCAGTTCTTC.